The present T cell receptor (beta chain) was sequenced within a study of PD-1 blockade in mismatch repair-deficient tumors. Study-wide background: All were previously treated, progressing patients with 11 to 13 mismatch repair-deficient cancer types.

Study-level points and caveats: After pembrolizumab, tumor-resident clones rose rapidly, then generally contracted before radiologic responses.

Assay: immunoSEQ multiplex PCR; the TCRdb copy retains only in-frame clones and omits some. The profile shows 100,000 to 150,000 clones, about 86% of them singletons. The CDR3 is 14 amino acids. The germline V and J ends were trimmed by 1 base and 3 bases, with 11 bases remaining between them. In germline, CDR1 is SGHRS, CDR2 YFSETQ. Details on this clone: Its specificity is unknown.

TCR sequencing covered a few patients who responded to pembrolizumab. This receptor was obtained from an adult with mismatch repair-deficient cancer. Sequences were derived from peripheral blood, sampled 44 weeks after starting pembrolizumab. J is TRBJ2-7 and V is TRBV5-1; D gene uncertain. The CDR3, as DNA: TGCGCCAGCAGCTTGATCGGGTCCATCTACGAGCAGTACTTC. Protein: CASSLIGSIYEQYF.